Given below is one TCR beta chain in context. Its antigen is not known. The sample originates from a study of long-term antiretroviral therapy in people with HIV. For the study at large: The oldest specimens predate the 2015 immediate-ART recommendation by about a decade.

The assay used was immunoSEQ (version v3.0), run at survey level. Clones were read by immunoSEQ multiplex PCR, and TCRdb kept only the in-frame ones, dropping some. This repertoire shows approximately 27,000 clones, roughly 90% found once; its top ten account for 3% to 4.5%. Before DNA extraction, roughly 0.9-10 million cryopreserved PBMC were held in the samples. Whole-study results and caveats: Repertoires from HIV showed CDR3 length ranges narrower than those of controls.

The CDR3 is made up of 13 amino acids. CDR1 MNHEY and CDR2 SVGAGI come from the germline V gene. Trimming shortened V by 1 base and J by 5 bases, and 8 bases separated the two germline ends. The sequences come from unsorted PBMCs, collected 1.8 years after starting antiretroviral therapy. V gene TRBV6-5 combines with J gene TRBJ1-2, with a weak D call TRBD1 (6 bases). This TCR came from a woman aged 18-30 years with HIV. The CDR3 DNA sequence: TGTGCCAGCAGTTACTTTCAGGGGTATGGCTACACCTTC. The encoded protein is CASSYFQGYGYTF.